These 13 T cell receptor beta chains share one sample of origin, sequenced in a study of early T cells in non-severe SARS-CoV-2 infection. TCRdb fed the 5' RACE reads into MiXCR, producing one record per CDR3 protein. The repertoire includes about 81,000 distinct CDR3 sequences, 5.5% to 7.5% of them detected once, and roughly 7.8% sits in the top ten. Sequenced material: whole blood. These receptors were obtained from an adult who was a healthcare worker with PCR-confirmed SARS-CoV-2 infection or an uninfected control (not recorded which).

This clonotype was counted at least ten times. The chain links TRBV6-2 or TRBV6-3 to TRBJ2-2, with 8 bases lining up with TRBD1. V dropped 2 bases and J dropped 4; count of bases not matched to a gene: 15. This CDR3 has 19 amino acids. The germline V gene encodes CDR1 MNHEY and CDR2 SVGEGT. The CDR3 region has the DNA TGTGCCAGCAGTTACCCTCCAAGACCAGGGGGCGTTGGCACCGGGGAGCTGTTTTTT. Residues: CASSYPPRPGGVGTGELFF.

The table lists this clonotype with many counts. This chain uses TRBV12-3 or TRBV12-4 with TRBJ2-1; D uncertain. Trimming removed 6 bases at V and 13 bases at J, with 13 bases between. CDR3 length equals 11 residues. The CDR3 sequence: CASSSGSDQFF. CDR3 DNA: TGTGCCAGCAGCTCCGGAAGCGACCAGTTCTTC.

This clonotype was seen only a few times. The chain is built from TRBV7-8 and TRBJ2-1; D not certain. The CDR3 loop spans 14 amino acids. The V end lost 5 bases, the J end lost 5 bases, and 13 bases lay between the germline ends. Germline lookup yields CDR1 SGHVS and CDR2 FQNEAQ. The CDR3 DNA is TGTGCCAGCAGCCCCAAAGGAGCCGACAATGAGCAGTTCTTC. Its translation is CASSPKGADNEQFF. Full variable domain (outside the CDR3, taken from reference TRBV7-8 and TRBJ2-1): GAGVSQSPRYKVAKRGQDVALRCDPISGHVSLFWYQQALGQGPEFLTYFQNEAQLDKSGLPSDRFFAERPEGSVSTLKIQRTQQEDSAVYLCASSPKGADNEQFFGPGTRLTVL.

In its sample, this clonotype ranks as medium-sized. The chain couples TRBV5-1 to TRBJ1-6; D is ambiguous. CDR1 SGHRS and CDR2 YFSETQ come from the germline V gene. The ends were cut back, 0 bases at V and 7 bases at J, with 8 bases in the middle. The CDR3 totals 14 residues. The CDR3 DNA is TGCGCCAGCAGCTTGGCACAGAAAAATTCACCCCTCCACTTT. The encoded protein is CASSLAQKNSPLHF.

This clonotype was recorded at least ten times. The genes are TRBV6-5 and TRBJ1-1; D remains unclear. With 0 bases removed from V and 1 base from J, the gap between germline ends came to 12 bases. CDR3 length equals 16 residues. Germline V gene lookup returns CDR1 MNHEY and CDR2 SVGAGI. CDR3 DNA: TGTGCCAGCAGTTACTCAATCGGCCAGACGAACACTGAAGCTTTCTTT. It codes for CASSYSIGQTNTEAFF.

CDR3 coding DNA: TGTGCCAGTAGTATAAAGAATTGGCGGGAGAAGGCCAATGAGCAGTTCTTC. Residues: CASSIKNWREKANEQFF. The rearrangement links TRBV19 to TRBJ2-1, with TRBD2 matching 7 bases. With V trimmed by 2 bases and J by 6 bases, 13 bases remained unmatched. CDR1 LNHDA and CDR2 SQIVND come from the germline V gene (reference sequence). The CDR3 runs 17 residues.

The chain combines TRBV6-6 with TRBJ1-6; D uncertain. CDR3 length: 13 residues. Germline CDR1 is MNHNY and CDR2 is SVGAGI (reference sequence). V was cut by 7 bases and J by 8 bases, with 12 bases left in between. CDR3 in DNA: TGTGCCAGCACCGGCCTTGCGGATTCACCCCTCCACTTT. Amino acids: CASTGLADSPLHF.

Judged by abundance, this clonotype is large. CDR3 coding DNA: TGTGCCAGCAGTGTGGGACAGGGCGCCAAGAGCACCGGGGAGCTGTTTTTT. Amino acids: CASSVGQGAKSTGELFF. The rearrangement uses TRBV25-1 and TRBJ2-2; 9 bases line up with TRBD1. V gave up 4 bases and J gave up 4 bases; unmatched junction bases: 10. The length of the CDR3 is 17 residues. Germline V lookup: CDR1 MGHDK, CDR2 SYGVNS.

The chain carries TRBV4-3 and TRBJ2-3; possible D gene TRBD1, 6 bases. Germline V gene lookup returns CDR1 LGHNA and CDR2 YSLEER. Trimming cost V 5 bases and J 2 bases, with 11 bases left between them. CDR3 length: 14 residues. CDR3 in DNA: TGCGCCAGCAGCTACCGGACAGACACAGATACGCAGTATTTT. Its translation: CASSYRTDTDTQYF.

This sequence joins TRBV7-9 and TRBJ2-4; weak D call: TRBD2 (5 bases). The V end lost 8 bases, the J end lost 6 bases, and 14 bases lay between the germline ends. The CDR3 runs to 13 residues. Germline V gives CDR1 SEHNR, CDR2 FQNEAQ (reference sequence). CDR3 in DNA: TGTGCCAGCGCCCCGCCGGGGTCAAACATTCAGTACTTC. This sequence encodes CASAPPGSNIQYF.

This clonotype was seen a few times. This chain joins TRBV4-2 and TRBJ2-7; D assignment may be TRBD1 or TRBD2 (5 bases each). V was clipped by 2 bases and J by 0 bases, with 14 bases between them. CDR3 size: 16 residues. The germline CDR1 and CDR2 sequences are LGHNA and YNFKEQ. CDR3 protein: CASSQPTGGSSYEQYF. CDR3 DNA sequence: TGTGCCAGCAGCCAACCTACAGGAGGAAGCTCCTACGAGCAGTACTTC.

In this sample, this clonotype turned up a few times. The V call is TRBV7-8, the J call TRBJ1-2, with 7 positions matching TRBD1. CDR3 size: 14 residues. The germline V gene encodes CDR1 SGHVS and CDR2 FQNEAQ. Unmatched junction bases numbered 9, after V lost 5 bases and J lost 6 bases. Written as DNA, the CDR3 is TGTGCCAGCAGCCAGGGGGTGAGTCACAATGGCTACACCTTC. It encodes CASSQGVSHNGYTF.

This clonotype appeared many times. The V gene is TRBV20-1, the J gene TRBJ2-5; maybe TRBD1 (6 bases). The V and J ends lost 0 bases and 3 bases respectively, with 8 bases between them. CDR1 is DFQATT, CDR2 SNEGSKA, per germline (reference sequence). This CDR3 spans 13 amino acids. The CDR3 sequence is CSAREDREETQYF. The CDR3 region has the DNA TGCAGTGCTAGAGAGGACAGAGAAGAGACCCAGTACTTC.